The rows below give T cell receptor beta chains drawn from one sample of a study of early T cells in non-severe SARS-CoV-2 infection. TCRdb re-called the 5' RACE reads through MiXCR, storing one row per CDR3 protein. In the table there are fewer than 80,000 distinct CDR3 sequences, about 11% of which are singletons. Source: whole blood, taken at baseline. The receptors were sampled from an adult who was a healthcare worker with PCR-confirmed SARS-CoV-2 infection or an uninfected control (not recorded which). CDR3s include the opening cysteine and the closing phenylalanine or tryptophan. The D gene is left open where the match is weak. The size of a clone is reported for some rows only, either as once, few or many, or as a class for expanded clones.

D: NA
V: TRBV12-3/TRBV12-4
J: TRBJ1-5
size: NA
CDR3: CASSSLTRGYQPQHF
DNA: TGTGCCAGCAGTTCCCTGACCAGGGGATATCAGCCCCAGCATTTT

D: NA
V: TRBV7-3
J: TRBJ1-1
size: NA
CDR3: CASSLSPGTANTEAFF
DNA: TGTGCCAGCAGCTTATCTCCCGGGACCGCGAACACTGAAGCTTTCTTT

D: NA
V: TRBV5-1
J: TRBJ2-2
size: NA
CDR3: CASSAQGPGELFF
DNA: TGCGCCAGCAGCGCACAGGGCCCCGGGGAGCTGTTTTTT

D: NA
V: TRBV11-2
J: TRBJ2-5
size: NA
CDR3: CASSLHTRGQETQYF
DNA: TGTGCCAGCAGCCTCCACACGCGGGGCCAAGAGACCCAGTACTTC

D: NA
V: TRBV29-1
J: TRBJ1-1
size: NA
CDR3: CSVASRRAAEAFF
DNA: TGCAGCGTTGCCTCCAGGCGAGCCGCTGAAGCTTTCTTT

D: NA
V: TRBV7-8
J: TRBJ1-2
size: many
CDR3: CASSLETAYGYTF
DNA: TGTGCCAGCAGCTTAGAGACAGCCTATGGCTACACCTTC

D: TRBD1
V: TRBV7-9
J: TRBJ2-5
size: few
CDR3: CASSYTGVETQYF
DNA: TGTGCCAGCAGCTACACAGGGGTAGAGACCCAGTACTTC

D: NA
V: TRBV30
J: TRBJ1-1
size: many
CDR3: CAWSVGRGNTEAFF
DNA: TGTGCCTGGAGTGTAGGCAGGGGGAACACTGAAGCTTTCTTT

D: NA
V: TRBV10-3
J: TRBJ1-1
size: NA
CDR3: CAISVEGRSAFF
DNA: TGTGCCATCAGTGTTGAGGGGCGGTCAGCTTTCTTT

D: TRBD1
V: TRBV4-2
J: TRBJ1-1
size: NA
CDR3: CASSQRWGQGVEDTEAFF
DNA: TGTGCCAGCAGCCAACGCTGGGGACAGGGTGTTGAGGACACTGAAGCTTTCTTT

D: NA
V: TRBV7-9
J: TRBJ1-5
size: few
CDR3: CASSLTLGASFSAQHF
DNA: TGTGCCAGCAGCCTGACGCTTGGGGCCTCATTTTCGGCCCAGCATTTT

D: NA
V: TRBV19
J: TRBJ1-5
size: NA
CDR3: CASRAEAQPQHF
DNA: TGTGCCAGTAGGGCGGAGGCACAGCCCCAGCATTTT

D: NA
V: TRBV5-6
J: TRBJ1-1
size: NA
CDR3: CASIRRRNTEAFF
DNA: TGTGCCAGCATAAGACGGAGGAACACTGAAGCTTTCTTT

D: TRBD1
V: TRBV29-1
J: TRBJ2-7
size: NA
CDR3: CSLTPGTGFYEQYF
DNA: TGCAGCCTCACCCCTGGGACAGGGTTCTACGAGCAGTACTTC

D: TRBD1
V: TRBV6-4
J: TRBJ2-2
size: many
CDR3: CASSDSTPGGSNTGELFF
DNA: TGTGCCAGCAGTGATTCCACCCCAGGGGGCTCGAACACCGGGGAGCTGTTTTTT

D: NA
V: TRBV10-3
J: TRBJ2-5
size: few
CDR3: CAISAGAQETQYF
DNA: TGTGCCATCAGTGCAGGTGCCCAAGAGACCCAGTACTTC

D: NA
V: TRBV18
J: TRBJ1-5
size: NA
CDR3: CASSPDSSNQPQHF
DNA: TGTGCCAGCTCACCAGACAGTAGCAATCAGCCCCAGCATTTT

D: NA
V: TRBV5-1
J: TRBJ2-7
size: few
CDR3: CASRVSDGPYEQYF
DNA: TGCGCCAGCAGAGTATCCGACGGACCCTACGAGCAGTACTTC

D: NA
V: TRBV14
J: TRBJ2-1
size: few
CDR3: CASSLTRWFDEQFF
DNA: TGTGCCAGCAGCCTCACAAGGTGGTTTGATGAGCAGTTCTTC

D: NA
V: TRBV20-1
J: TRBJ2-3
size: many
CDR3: CSARDLGKGTDTQYF
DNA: TGCAGTGCTAGAGACCTAGGGAAGGGCACAGATACGCAGTATTTT

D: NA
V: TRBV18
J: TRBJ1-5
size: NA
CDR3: CASSRRAGANQPQHF
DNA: TGTGCCAGCTCACGCCGCGCGGGGGCTAATCAGCCCCAGCATTTT

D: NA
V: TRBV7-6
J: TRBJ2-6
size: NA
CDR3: CASSLALGSGANVLTF
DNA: TGTGCCAGCAGCTTAGCGCTAGGAAGTGGGGCCAACGTCCTGACTTTC

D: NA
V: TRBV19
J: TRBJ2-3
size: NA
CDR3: CASSKWSGSTDTQYF
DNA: TGTGCCAGTAGTAAATGGTCGGGGAGCACAGATACGCAGTATTTT

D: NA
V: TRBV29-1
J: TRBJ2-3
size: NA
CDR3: CSVAHTDTQYF
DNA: TGCAGCGTTGCGCACACAGATACGCAGTATTTT

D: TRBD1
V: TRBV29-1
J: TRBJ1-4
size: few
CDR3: CSTWDSGEKLFF
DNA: TGCAGCACCTGGGACAGTGGGGAAAAACTGTTTTTT

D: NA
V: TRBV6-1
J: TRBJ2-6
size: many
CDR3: CASHHSGANVLTF
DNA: TGTGCCTCCCATCACTCTGGGGCCAACGTCCTGACTTTC

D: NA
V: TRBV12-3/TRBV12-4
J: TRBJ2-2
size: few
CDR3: CASSLITGELFF
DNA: TGTGCCAGCAGCCTCATAACCGGGGAGCTGTTTTTT

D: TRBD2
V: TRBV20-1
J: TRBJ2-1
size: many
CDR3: CSARGGASLDEQFF
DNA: TGCAGTGCTAGGGGAGGGGCTAGCCTCGATGAGCAGTTCTTC

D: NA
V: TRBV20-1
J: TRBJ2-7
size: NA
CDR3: CSARGERGEYEQYF
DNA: TGCAGTGCTAGAGGGGAGAGAGGGGAGTACGAGCAGTACTTC

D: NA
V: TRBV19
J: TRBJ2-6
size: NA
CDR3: CASKFTDRNSGANVLTF
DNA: TGTGCCAGTAAGTTTACGGACAGAAACTCTGGGGCCAACGTCCTGACTTTC

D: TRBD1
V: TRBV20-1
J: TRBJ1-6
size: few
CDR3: CSASYRGAYNSPLHF
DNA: TGCAGTGCTAGCTACAGGGGCGCCTATAATTCACCCCTCCACTTT

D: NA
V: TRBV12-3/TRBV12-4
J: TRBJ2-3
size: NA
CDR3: CASRKGTDTQYF
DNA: TGTGCCAGCAGGAAGGGGACAGATACGCAGTATTTT

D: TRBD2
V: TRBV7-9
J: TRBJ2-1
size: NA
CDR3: CASSLSWRGNARNEQFF
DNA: TGTGCCAGCAGCTTATCTTGGCGGGGGAATGCTCGCAATGAGCAGTTCTTC

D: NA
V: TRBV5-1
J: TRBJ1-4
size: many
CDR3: CASSFGTTNEKLFF
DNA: TGCGCCAGCAGCTTTGGGACAACTAATGAAAAACTGTTTTTT

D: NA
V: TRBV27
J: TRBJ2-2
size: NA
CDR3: CASSPPGMNTGELFF
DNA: TGTGCCAGCAGTCCCCCGGGGATGAACACCGGGGAGCTGTTTTTT

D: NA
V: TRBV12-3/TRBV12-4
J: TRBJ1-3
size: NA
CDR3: CARNLGNTIYF
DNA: TGTGCCCGCAATTTGGGAAACACCATATATTTT

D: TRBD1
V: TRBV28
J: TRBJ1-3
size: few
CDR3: CASSFASGTASGNTIYF
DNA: TGTGCCAGCAGTTTCGCATCCGGGACAGCTTCTGGAAACACCATATATTTT

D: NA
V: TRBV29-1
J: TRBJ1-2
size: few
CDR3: CSVEAVGSGYTF
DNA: TGCAGCGTTGAAGCGGTAGGGAGCGGCTACACCTTC

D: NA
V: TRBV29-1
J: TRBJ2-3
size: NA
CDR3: CSATHANTDTQYF
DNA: TGCAGCGCGACCCACGCGAACACAGATACGCAGTATTTT

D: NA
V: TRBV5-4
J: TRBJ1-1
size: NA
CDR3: CASTVDRANTEAFF
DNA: TGTGCCAGCACCGTTGACAGAGCTAACACTGAAGCTTTCTTT

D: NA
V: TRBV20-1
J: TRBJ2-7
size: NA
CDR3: CSALRPTTTPSYEQYF
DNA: TGCAGTGCTCTACGCCCCACTACCACGCCCTCCTACGAGCAGTACTTC

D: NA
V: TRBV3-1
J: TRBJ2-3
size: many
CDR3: CASSQVGSGTDTQYF
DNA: TGTGCCAGCAGCCAAGTCGGTAGTGGCACAGATACGCAGTATTTT

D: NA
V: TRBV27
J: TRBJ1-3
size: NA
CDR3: CASSPRIGNTIYF
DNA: TGTGCCAGCAGTCCGAGGATCGGAAACACCATATATTTT

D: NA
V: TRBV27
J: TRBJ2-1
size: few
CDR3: CASSFAGARYNEQFF
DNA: TGTGCCAGCAGTTTCGCCGGGGCCCGGTACAATGAGCAGTTCTTC

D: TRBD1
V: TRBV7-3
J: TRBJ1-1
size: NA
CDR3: CASSLRGDRWGTEAFF
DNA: TGTGCCAGCAGCTTAAGAGGGGACAGGTGGGGCACTGAAGCTTTCTTT

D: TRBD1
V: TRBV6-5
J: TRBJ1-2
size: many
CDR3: CASSPQGGKYGYTF
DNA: TGTGCCAGCAGTCCACAGGGGGGGAAGTATGGCTACACCTTC